The 14 T cell receptor beta chains presented below share a single source sample, sequenced in a study of early stage breast cancer tumors. Profiling relied on immunoSEQ multiplex PCR, and the TCRdb table lists in-frame clones only, not all of them. The sample includes 25,000 to 35,000 clones, 80% to 90% of them seen just once. Specimen: blood. These receptors were obtained from a person aged 45-60 years with breast cancer.

The chain combines TRBV25-1 with TRBJ1-5, with D possibly being TRBD1 (5 bases). The germline CDR1 and CDR2 sequences are MGHDK and SYGVNS. The CDR3 length is 18 residues. The V end was cut by 4 bases, the J end by 1 base, with 20 bases between. The CDR3 region is CASSGLGRRKESNQPQHF. CDR3 sequence (DNA): TGTGCCAGCAGTGGTTTGGGGCGGAGGAAAGAAAGCAATCAGCCCCAGCATTTT.

The chain carries TRBV6-5 and TRBJ2-7; 8 positions agree with TRBD1. This CDR3 spans 14 amino acids. V trimming: 6 bases; J trimming: 5 bases; junction bases outside the gene matches: 9. CDR1 and CDR2 (germline): MNHEY, SVGAGI. In DNA form, the CDR3 reads TGTGCCAGCAGCCACCGACAGGGGTCGGACGAGCAGTACTTC. It is translated as CASSHRQGSDEQYF.

CDR3 DNA sequence: TGTGCCAGCAGTCGTGACGGGGTAGGCACAGATACGCAGTATTTT. Protein sequence: CASSRDGVGTDTQYF. The chain uses TRBV5-4 and TRBJ2-3, with TRBD2 as a possible D gene (5 bases). The germline V gene has CDR1 SGHNT and CDR2 YYREEE (reference sequence). This CDR3 has 15 amino acids. The V and J ends lost 5 bases and 1 base respectively, with 14 bases between them.

The chain has TRBV5-6 and TRBJ2-5; 14 bases fit TRBD2. The CDR3 runs to 15 residues. Per the germline V gene, CDR1 is SGHDT and CDR2 is YYEEEE. Germline trimming cut 3 bases from V and 3 bases from J; bases unmatched to any gene: 1. The CDR3 loop reads CASSWGLAGEETQYF. CDR3 sequence (DNA): TGTGCCAGCAGCTGGGGACTAGCGGGAGAAGAGACCCAGTACTTC.

The chain links TRBV10-3 to TRBJ1-2, with a weak D call TRBD1 (5 bases). The CDR3 has 16 amino acids. From germline, CDR1 is ENHRY and CDR2 SYGVKD. The V end was cut by 0 bases, the J end by 0 bases, with 11 bases between. CDR3 residues: CAISESAGPANYGYTF. The CDR3, as DNA: TGTGCCATCAGTGAGTCGGCGGGGCCAGCTAACTATGGCTACACCTTC.

In DNA, the CDR3 is TGCGCCAGCAGTGAGTCACTAGGGTGGTATGAGCAGTTCTTC. Translation gives CASSESLGWYEQFF. The genes are TRBV10-1 and TRBJ2-1; D is possibly TRBD2 (5 bases). This CDR3 has 14 amino acids. The germline gives CDR1 WNHNN, CDR2 SYGVQD (reference sequence). V shed 0 bases and J shed 8 bases, with 11 bases lying between them.

To note about this clone: Compared with germline, one end of the junction differs, possibly owing to a read error. V usage is TRBV29-1 and J usage is TRBJ1-2, with 10 nucleotides matching TRBD1. Germline CDR1 SQVTM, CDR2 ANQGSEA. The CDR3 length is 11 residues. The CDR3 nucleotides read TGCAGCGTTGCCGGGACAGGGGCGATTCACTTC. Translation: CSVAGTGAIHF. The full variable domain, rest sourced from reference TRBV29-1 and TRBJ1-2, is SAVISQKPSRDICQRGTSLTIQCQVDSQVTMMFWYRQQPGQSLTLIATANQGSEATYESGFVIDKFPISRPNLTFSTLTVSNMSPEDSSIYLCSVAGTGAIHFGSGTRLTVV.

V and J are TRBV7-9 and TRBJ2-1; 15 bases fit TRBD2. Trimming took 3 bases from V and 0 from J; bases not matched to a gene: 3. The germline CDR1 and CDR2 sequences are SEHNR and FQNEAQ (reference sequence). The length of the CDR3 is 18 residues. CDR3 loop: CASSLGTSGRYSYNEQFF. DNA of the CDR3: TGTGCCAGCAGCTTGGGGACTAGCGGGAGGTACTCCTACAATGAGCAGTTCTTC.

The chain couples TRBV6-6 to TRBJ1-1; no clear D gene. CDR3 length: 13 residues. Germline CDR1 MNHNY, CDR2 SVGAGI (reference sequence). Trimming stripped 6 bases from V and 1 base from J, with 9 bases between. The CDR3 DNA reads as TGTGCCAGCAGCCTCATGGGGAACACTGAAGCTTTCTTT. Translating it yields CASSLMGNTEAFF.

The J gene is TRBJ2-6, the V gene TRBV2, with a tentative D call TRBD2 (6 bases). The CDR3 contains 15 residues. V lost 6 bases and J lost 2, with 11 bases in between. Germline values: CDR1 SNHLY, CDR2 FYNNEI. CDR3 protein: CASSHGGAGANVLTF. As DNA, the CDR3 is TGTGCCAGCAGCCACGGCGGGGCTGGGGCCAACGTCCTGACTTTC.

This clone was picked up one time. This chain uses TRBV9 with TRBJ2-5; perhaps TRBD2 as D (6 bases). This CDR3 contains 14 residues. V dropped 4 bases and J dropped 4 bases, with 14 bases sitting between them. Germline CDR1 reads SGDLS; CDR2 reads YYNGEE. The CDR3 loop reads CASSHTSWGETQYF. CDR3 nucleotides: TGTGCCAGCAGCCATACTAGCTGGGGAGAGACCCAGTACTTC.

This rearrangement joins TRBV5-1 to TRBJ2-1, with D possibly being TRBD1 (5 bases). The CDR3 has 13 residues. Germline CDR1 and CDR2: SGHRS and YFSETQ. V dropped 7 bases and J dropped 6 bases, with 14 bases sitting between them. CDR3 region: CASDQGVGNEQFF. DNA for the CDR3: TGCGCCAGCGATCAAGGGGTAGGCAATGAGCAGTTCTTC.

V usage is TRBV5-1 and J usage is TRBJ1-3; D gene unclear. V shed 0 bases and J shed 4 bases, with 14 bases lying between them. CDR1 and CDR2 (germline): SGHRS, YFSETQ. The CDR3 has 16 amino acids. As DNA, the CDR3 is TGCGCCAGCAGCTTGGAAGGGAACCTAGGAGGAAACACCATATATTTT. Translating gives CASSLEGNLGGNTIYF.

The chain uses TRBV7-9 and TRBJ1-4; weak D call: TRBD1 (5 bases). Germline CDR1 and CDR2: SEHNR and FQNEAQ (reference sequence). V gave up 5 bases and J gave up 7 bases, with 14 bases separating them. This CDR3 has 14 residues. The CDR3 DNA reads TGTGCCAGCAGCGACAGACAAAAAGGTGAAAAACTGTTTTTT. This translates into CASSDRQKGEKLFF.